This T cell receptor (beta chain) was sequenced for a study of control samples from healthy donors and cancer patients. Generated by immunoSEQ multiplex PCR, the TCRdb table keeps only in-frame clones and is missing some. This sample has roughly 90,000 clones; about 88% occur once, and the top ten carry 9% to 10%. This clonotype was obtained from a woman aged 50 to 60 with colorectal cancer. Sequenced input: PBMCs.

CDR3 DNA: TGCGCCAGCAGCCCCTCGGACGCCGCTGGAAACACCATATATTTT. Amino acid sequence: CASSPSDAAGNTIYF. The chain combines TRBV4-3 with TRBJ1-3; D is ambiguous. The ends were cut back, 4 bases at V and 2 bases at J, with 12 bases in the middle. In germline, CDR1 is LGHNA, CDR2 YSLEER. The CDR3 is made up of 15 amino acids.